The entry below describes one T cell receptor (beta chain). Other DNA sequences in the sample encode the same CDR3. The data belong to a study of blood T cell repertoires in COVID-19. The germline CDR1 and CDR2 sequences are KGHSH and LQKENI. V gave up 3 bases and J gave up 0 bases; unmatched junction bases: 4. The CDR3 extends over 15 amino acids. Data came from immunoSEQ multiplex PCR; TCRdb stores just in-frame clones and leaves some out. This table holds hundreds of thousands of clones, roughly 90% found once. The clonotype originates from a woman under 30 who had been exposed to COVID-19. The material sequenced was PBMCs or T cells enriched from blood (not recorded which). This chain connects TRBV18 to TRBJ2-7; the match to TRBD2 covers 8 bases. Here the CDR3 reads CASSPGRGSSYEQYF. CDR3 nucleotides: TGTGCCAGCTCACCCGGGAGGGGAAGCTCCTACGAGCAGTACTTC.